The clone carrying this TCR beta chain showed up just a few times. CDR1 MGHRA and CDR2 YSYEKL come from the germline V gene. Trimming took 0 bases from V and 9 from J, leaving 18 bases between them. There are 16 residues in the CDR3. With constant-segment primers, 5'RACE yielded cDNA libraries of TCR alpha and TCR beta that carried sample barcodes and UMIs. TCRdb re-called the 5' RACE reads with MiXCR, one entry per CDR3 protein. The data contain 560,000 or so distinct CDR3 sequences, 15% to 20% of them seen just once; the ten biggest clones take up less than 10%. These data belong to a study of T-cell memory formation after mild COVID-19.

Sequencing input: PBMCs or a T cell subset sorted from them (not recorded which). The TCR comes from an adult woman who had mild COVID-19 (a few samples of this study predate the infection). Cell type and time point are not known. V gene TRBV4-1 combines with J gene TRBJ2-4; D may be TRBD1 or TRBD2 (5 bases each). In nucleotides, the CDR3 is TGCGCCAGCAGCCAAGACCCCTGGGGGTCCGGAGGCATTCAGTACTTC. Its protein product is CASSQDPWGSGGIQYF.